A single sample is the source of the 27 T cell receptor beta chains below, sequenced in a study of shared clonotypes between healthy human individuals (dated by TCRdb to the early 2020s). The method behind the library was the immunoSEQ multiplex PCR assay. Imported from immuneACCESS, the table was reduced by TCRdb to in-frame sequences with V and J called. These copies leave out some clones; in studies compared against another copy, an unresolved V gene accounts for under half, and the cause of the remainder is not known. This sample holds more than 400,000 clones; 65% to 85% were observed only once. The ten top clones hold about 12% of the sample. The sequenced sample was PBMCs. All receptors derive from a woman aged 40 to 49 in good health. Some clones in this sample may be carry-over from other donors' samples.

Concerning this clone itself: This likely stems from a read error, as it lies one base from a far larger clone. The chain joins TRBV10-2 to TRBJ2-7; D is uncertain. The CDR3 sequence is 14 residues long. V lost 4 bases and J 2 bases, leaving 12 bases between the germline ends. In germline, CDR1 is WSHSY, CDR2 SAAADI. The chain's CDR3 is CASSGLDGAYEQYF. CDR3 nucleotide sequence: TGCGCCAGCAGTGGTTTGGACGGAGCCTACGAGCAGTACTTC.

In this sample, this clone turned up once. The genes are TRBV6-5 and TRBJ1-1; tentatively, D is TRBD1 (5 bases). Trimming left V 7 bases short and J 0 bases short, with 15 bases between. CDR1 is MNHEY, CDR2 SVGAGI, per germline. This CDR3 contains 15 residues. The CDR3 is CASKRDVRMNTEAFF. The CDR3 DNA reads TGTGCCAGCAAAAGGGACGTAAGGATGAACACTGAAGCTTTCTTT.

The chain carries TRBV27 and TRBJ2-2, with D tentatively TRBD1 or TRBD2 (5 bases each). The CDR3 has 15 amino acids. The germline CDR1 and CDR2 sequences are MNHEY and SMNVEV (reference sequence). The V end was cut by 7 bases, the J end by 4 bases, with 16 bases between. The CDR3: CASTRDPKGTGELFF. CDR3 in DNA: TGTGCCAGCACCCGGGACCCCAAAGGCACCGGGGAGCTGTTTTTT.

The chain has TRBV5-1 and TRBJ1-1; 7 bases align to TRBD1. V gave up 9 bases and J gave up 4 bases; unmatched junction bases: 15. The germline V gene has CDR1 SGHRS and CDR2 YFSETQ. The length of the CDR3 is 15 residues. CDR3 sequence (DNA): TGCGCCAATTCTGGGACAGAATCGTGGAGCACTGAAGCTTTCTTT. This translates into CANSGTESWSTEAFF.

The V gene is TRBV28, the J gene TRBJ1-2; D may be TRBD1 (6 bases). The CDR3 has 15 residues. Germline assignment: CDR1 MDHEN and CDR2 SYDVKM. The V and J ends lost 6 bases and 5 bases respectively, with 19 bases between them. CDR3 region: CASSRRGAGTYGYTF. Here the CDR3 DNA reads TGTGCCAGCAGCCGGAGGGGGGCAGGGACTTATGGCTACACCTTC.

The chain carries TRBV18 and TRBJ2-7; TRBD2 might be the D (7 bases). Between the trimmed V and J ends, which lost 6 bases and 6 bases, there was a span of 18 bases. Germline V lookup: CDR1 KGHSH, CDR2 LQKENI. The CDR3 is 14 residues long. CDR3 DNA sequence: TGTGCCAGCTCTACGGGGGGCGGGAGCAGCGAGCAGTACTTC. It codes for CASSTGGGSSEQYF.

A remark on this clone: A far larger clone lies a single base away; this is likely a read error. The sample carries other DNA sequences with the same CDR3. V is TRBV6-1 and J is TRBJ1-4; tentative D call: TRBD1 (5 bases). Germline V CDR1 and CDR2: MNHNS, SASEGT. The CDR3 is 16 residues long. The V end was cut by 3 bases, the J end by 7 bases, with 18 bases between. The CDR3 sequence: CASSEGKGTGGEKLFF. In DNA form, the CDR3 reads TGTGCCAGCAGTGAGGGAAAGGGGACGGGTGGTGAAAAACTGTTTTTT.

This chain links TRBV5-6 with TRBJ1-1; D gene unclear. Germline CDR1 and CDR2: SGHDT and YYEEEE. V was trimmed by 2 bases and J by 2 bases, leaving 7 bases between them. This CDR3 has 13 amino acids. This CDR3 reads CASSLGLNTEAFF. CDR3 bases: TGTGCCAGCAGCTTAGGGCTCAACACTGAAGCTTTCTTT.

This clone was counted a single time. This chain uses TRBV7-6 with TRBJ2-7; TRBD2 aligns across 14 bases. With 1 base clipped from V and 6 bases from J, the junction kept 2 bases outside the gene matches. The CDR3 runs to 15 residues. Germline CDR1 SGHVS, CDR2 FNYEAQ. The CDR3 sequence: CASSLGLAGGREQYF. The CDR3 bases are TGTGCCAGCAGCTTAGGACTAGCGGGAGGGCGCGAGCAGTACTTC.

As regards this clone: One base separates it from a far larger clone, so it is likely a read error. This chain links TRBV11-2 with TRBJ2-5, with TRBD2 matching over 13 bases. V trimming: 1 base; J trimming: 4 bases; junction bases outside the gene matches: 6. CDR1 is SGHAT, CDR2 FQNNGV, per germline. This CDR3 is 17 amino acids long. The CDR3 DNA is TGTGCCAGCAGCTTAGGTACTAGCGGGAGGGCCTCAGAGACCCAGTACTTC. This codes for CASSLGTSGRASETQYF.

V is TRBV7-9 and J is TRBJ1-5; 7 bases align to TRBD1. Germline V lookup: CDR1 SEHNR, CDR2 FQNEAQ (reference sequence). Trimming removed 3 bases from V and 8 bases from J; junction bases left unmatched: 10. This CDR3 has 15 residues. Written as DNA, the CDR3 is TGTGCCAGCAGCTTGGGTACACAGGGGCGGGAGCCCCAGCATTTT. Its translation is CASSLGTQGREPQHF. Drawing the rest from reference TRBV7-9 and TRBJ1-5, the complete variable domain is DTGVSQNPRHKITKRGQNVTFRCDPISEHNRLYWYRQTLGQGPEFLTYFQNEAQLEKSRLLSDRFSAERPKGSFSTLEIQRTEQGDSAMYLCASSLGTQGREPQHFGDGTRLSIL.

The gene calls are TRBV7-9 and TRBJ1-1; no clear D gene. Per the germline V gene, CDR1 is SEHNR and CDR2 is FQNEAQ (reference sequence). V was pared by 2 bases and J by 1 base, with 5 bases between. The CDR3 has 13 amino acids. CDR3 in DNA: TGTGCCAGCAGCTTAACGCAGAACACTGAAGCTTTCTTT. This encodes CASSLTQNTEAFF.

This sequence joins TRBV7-9 and TRBJ1-2, with unresolved D. This CDR3 spans 14 amino acids. Trimming shortened V by 3 bases and J by 2 bases, and 10 bases separated the two germline ends. The V gene's germline CDR1 is SEHNR and CDR2 FQNEAQ (reference sequence). The CDR3 nucleotides are TGTGCCAGCAGCTTGGTGGTCAAAAACTATGGCTACACCTTC. It yields the protein CASSLVVKNYGYTF.

The gene calls are TRBV7-9 and TRBJ1-5, with 7 bases identical to TRBD1. Germline loops: CDR1 SEHNR, CDR2 FQNEAQ (reference sequence). V was clipped by 5 bases and J by 3 bases; unmatched bases: 7. This CDR3 has 15 residues. This CDR3 reads CASSPPGTANQPQHF. CDR3 DNA: TGTGCCAGCAGCCCGCCCGGGACAGCCAATCAGCCCCAGCATTTT.

Notes on this clone: It differs at one base from a far larger clone, so likely a read error. The same CDR3 also results from other DNA sequences found in this sample. The chain joins TRBV15 to TRBJ2-7; TRBD2 agrees at 7 bases. This CDR3 is 20 amino acids long. V gave up 0 bases and J gave up 7 bases; unmatched junction bases: 24. Germline V CDR1 and CDR2: LNHNV, YYDKDF (reference sequence). CDR3 DNA: TGTGCCACCAGCAGAGACAGGGATTGGGGAGCGGGACCACATCGGTATGAGCAGTACTTC. It specifies CATSRDRDWGAGPHRYEQYF.

This chain links TRBV5-1 with TRBJ2-1; 8 nucleotides agree with TRBD1. Per the germline V gene, CDR1 is SGHRS and CDR2 is YFSETQ. J was trimmed by 3 bases and V by 2 bases; bases with no gene match: 4. This CDR3 contains 15 residues. The CDR3 is CASSFGQGGYNEQFF. The DNA of the CDR3 is TGCGCCAGCAGCTTTGGACAGGGTGGCTACAATGAGCAGTTCTTC.

With respect to this clone: A far larger clone is off by one base, so a read error is likely. The chain joins TRBV7-2 to TRBJ1-1; a possible D gene is TRBD1 (5 bases). This CDR3 region has 13 residues. Germline V gene sequence: CDR1 SGHTA, CDR2 FQGNSA. The CDR3 nucleotides are TGTGCCTGCAGGAAGGGGCTGAACACTGAAGCTTTCTTT. As protein: CACRKGLNTEAFF.

V and J are TRBV5-1 and TRBJ1-4, with D hard to call. Germline CDR1 and CDR2: SGHRS and YFSETQ. V lost 4 bases and J 5 bases, leaving 9 bases between the germline ends. CDR3 length: 13 residues. The CDR3 loop is CASSTDGNEKLFF. The CDR3 DNA is TGCGCCAGCAGCACGGACGGCAATGAAAAACTGTTTTTT.

The chain combines TRBV5-4 with TRBJ2-1; 14 bases fit TRBD2. The germline CDR1 and CDR2 sequences are SGHNT and YYREEE (reference sequence). The CDR3 spans 16 residues. V shed 4 bases and J 5 bases; nucleotides not matched to a gene: 5. The CDR3 sequence is CASSPPGLAGDNEQFF. CDR3 DNA sequence: TGTGCCAGCAGCCCTCCGGGACTAGCGGGAGACAATGAGCAGTTCTTC.

CDR3 nucleotides: TGCGCCAGCAGCCCGGACAGGGGCCGGACGGATACGCAGTATTTT. It encodes CASSPDRGRTDTQYF. The J gene is TRBJ2-3, the V gene TRBV5-1, with 9 bases that match TRBD1. The V gene end was trimmed by 4 bases and the J gene end by 6 bases; junction bases not matched to a gene: 9. CDR1 and CDR2 (germline): SGHRS, YFSETQ. This CDR3 is built from 15 residues.

The genes are TRBV11-2 and TRBJ2-3; 12 bases map to TRBD2. The CDR3 totals 17 residues. Losses at the gene ends were 2 bases for V and 3 bases for J; bases not matched to a gene: 6. CDR1 and CDR2 from the germline V gene are SGHAT and FQNNGV. This CDR3 reads CASSLRLAGDRTDTQYF. CDR3 in DNA: TGTGCCAGCAGCTTAAGACTAGCGGGAGACAGGACAGATACGCAGTATTTT.

This clone was detected only a few times. The rearrangement links TRBV5-1 to TRBJ2-1, with TRBD2 matching 11 bases. The germline gives CDR1 SGHRS, CDR2 YFSETQ. This CDR3 is 17 amino acids long. V lost 0 bases to trimming and J lost 8 bases; unmatched junction nucleotides: 10. The CDR3 DNA reads TGCGCCAGCAGCTTGGCCGGTACTAGCGGGAGTTGGGATGAGCAGTTCTTC. Translated: CASSLAGTSGSWDEQFF.

This CDR3 reads CASSSTGTSGVIGELFF. Written as DNA, the CDR3 is TGTGCCAGCAGCTCTACCGGGACTAGCGGAGTCATCGGGGAGCTGTTTTTT. The chain employs TRBV11-1 and TRBJ2-2; TRBD2 aligns across 11 bases. CDR1 and CDR2 from the germline V gene are SGHAT and FQDESV (reference sequence). CDR3 length equals 17 residues. J lost 7 bases, V lost 4 bases, and 11 bases had no gene match.

The chain joins TRBV5-6 to TRBJ2-7; D unresolved. Trimming stripped 3 bases from V and 0 bases from J, with 10 bases between. Germline CDR1 is SGHDT and CDR2 is YYEEEE. The CDR3 loop spans 14 amino acids. CDR3 nucleotides: TGTGCCAGCAGCTATTCTCGGAGCTCCTACGAGCAGTACTTC. This gives the protein CASSYSRSSYEQYF.

In the case of this clone: Only one base separates this from a far larger clonotype, so it likely reflects a read error. The V gene is TRBV5-1, the J gene TRBJ1-2; 7 bases line up with TRBD1. Germline-derived CDR1 and CDR2 are SGHRS and YFSETQ. There are 14 residues in the CDR3. CDR3: CASSWNRGPYGYAF. The CDR3, as DNA: TGCGCCAGCAGCTGGAACAGGGGCCCCTATGGCTACGCCTTC.

Only a few counts were recorded for this clone. The genes are TRBV28 and TRBJ1-1; TRBD1 might be the D (6 bases). Germline assignment: CDR1 MDHEN and CDR2 SYDVKM. CDR3 length equals 19 residues. V lost 3 bases, J lost 4 bases, and 27 bases lay in between. CDR3 protein: CASSFPGFSGEGLGTEAFF. The DNA for the CDR3 is TGTGCCAGCAGTTTCCCCGGCTTTTCAGGGGAGGGCCTGGGCACTGAAGCTTTCTTT.

This clone has just one count. V and J are TRBV5-1 and TRBJ2-7, with TRBD1 identical over 8 bases. Losses at the gene ends were 0 bases for V and 2 bases for J; bases not matched to a gene: 7. Germline V gene lookup returns CDR1 SGHRS and CDR2 YFSETQ. CDR3 length equals 16 residues. This chain's CDR3 is CASSLAPTGVTYEQYF. CDR3 sequence (DNA): TGCGCCAGCAGCTTGGCCCCGACAGGGGTCACCTACGAGCAGTACTTC.